Listed here is a single TCR beta chain. This record belongs to a study of blood T cell repertoires in COVID-19. Germline V gives CDR1 PRHDT, CDR2 FYEKMQ (reference sequence). Germline trimming cut 0 bases from V and 2 bases from J; bases unmatched to any gene: 12. This CDR3 has 19 amino acids. The Seattle patients, enrolled during active infection, were followed longitudinally. Some clones are missing from TCRdb's copy, which holds only in-frame ones; the method was immunoSEQ multiplex PCR. This sample carries 120,000 to 150,000 clones, 80% to 90% of them seen once, and the ten largest clones take more than 7.5%.

This clonotype was sampled from a woman in her fifties or sixties with COVID-19, enrolled during active disease. This sequence joins TRBV13 and TRBJ2-7; TRBD2 matches at 11 bases. Sequencing was done on a sample of peripheral blood. The CDR3 reads CASSLGLSGGARLTYEQYF. The CDR3 nucleotides are TGTGCCAGCAGCTTAGGACTTAGCGGGGGGGCTAGATTAACCTACGAGCAGTACTTC.